A selection of T cell receptor beta chains follows, all from one sample in a study of regulatory T cells in long-lasting Graves disease. TCRdb processed the multiplex PCR reads anew with MiXCR; each CDR3 protein has one entry. The sample has roughly 500,000 distinct CDR3 sequences, roughly 21% seen once. The sequencing used peripheral blood mononuclear cells (PBMCs), collected when the disease was refractory, from a patient treated with antithyroid drugs. Receptor source: a female donor with Graves disease. CDR3s include the opening cysteine and the closing phenylalanine or tryptophan. A D gene is named only where the DNA matches it firmly. Some rows mark clone size as missing; the rest say once, few, many or name a class of expanded clone.

J gene	D gene	clone size	V gene	CDR3 protein	CDR3 DNA
TRBJ2-3	TRBD2	few	TRBV20-1	CSARDLLATSGRAYTDTQYF	TGCAGTGCTAGAGATCTTTTAGCCACTAGCGGGAGGGCATACACAGATACGCAGTATTTT
TRBJ2-2	TRBD1	few	TRBV5-1	CASSSTGTDTGELFF	TGCGCCAGCAGCAGTACCGGGACAGACACCGGGGAGCTGTTTTTT
TRBJ1-1	-	-	TRBV4-1	CASSVSGDGLYTEAFF	TGCGCCAGCAGCGTATCAGGGGATGGATTGTATACTGAAGCTTTCTTT
TRBJ2-7	-	few	TRBV4-3	CASSQDQARYNEQYF	TGCGCCAGCAGCCAAGATCAGGCCAGGTACAACGAGCAGTACTTC
TRBJ2-7	TRBD1	many	TRBV11-2	CASSLDGQGEQYF	TGTGCCAGCAGCTTAGATGGACAGGGCGAGCAGTACTTC
TRBJ1-4	-	many	TRBV6-1	CASSEFWGGIRTKLFF	TGTGCCAGCAGTGAATTCTGGGGGGGCATACGGACGAAACTGTTTTTT
TRBJ1-2	-	few	TRBV7-2	CASSFIGHGYTF	TGTGCCAGCAGCTTCATAGGCCATGGCTACACCTTC
TRBJ2-7	-	many	TRBV28	CASSWGKTYEQYF	TGTGCCAGCTCCTGGGGAAAAACCTACGAGCAGTACTTC
TRBJ1-2	-	many	TRBV28	CASRARARGGYTF	TGTGCCAGCAGGGCCAGGGCTCGAGGCGGCTACACCTTC
TRBJ1-1	-	many	TRBV3-1	CASSPQLSSAEAFF	TGTGCCAGCAGCCCGCAGCTTAGTAGCGCTGAAGCTTTCTTT
TRBJ2-7	-	many	TRBV28	CASSMDPKSYEQYF	TGTGCCAGCAGTATGGACCCAAAATCCTACGAGCAGTACTTC
TRBJ2-1	-	few	TRBV11-2	CASSSGGRGDSYNEQFF	TGTGCCAGCAGCTCAGGGGGGCGGGGTGACTCCTACAATGAGCAGTTCTTC
TRBJ1-2	-	-	TRBV2	CAGSESQGVVRGYTF	TGCGCCGGCAGTGAGTCCCAGGGAGTCGTTCGGGGCTACACCTTC
TRBJ1-1	-	-	TRBV13	CASSGRGFMDTEAFF	TGTGCCAGCTCTGGCAGGGGATTCATGGACACTGAAGCTTTCTTT
TRBJ2-5	-	-	TRBV20-1	CSAPKAGGETQYF	TGCAGTGCTCCGAAGGCGGGCGGGGAGACCCAGTACTTC
TRBJ2-7	-	-	TRBV27	CASSYESGATYEQYF	TGTGCCAGCAGTTACGAGTCAGGGGCCACCTACGAGCAGTACTTC
TRBJ1-5	TRBD1	many	TRBV20-1	CSAPAGGTIDQPQHF	TGCAGTGCACCCGCAGGGGGGACAATTGATCAGCCCCAGCATTTT
TRBJ2-3	-	few	TRBV7-2	CASSLSWESTDTQYF	TGTGCCAGCAGCTTAAGTTGGGAATCCACAGATACGCAGTATTTT